This TCR beta chain was identified during a study of Ad26.COV2.S vaccination and SARS-CoV-2 variants. About the research overall: In the COV1001 trial, the donor was in the Ad26.COV2.S arm. Doses of Ad26.COV2.S were injected into muscle once or twice, 56 days apart.

Trimming cost V 0 bases and J 0 bases, with 9 bases left between them. Germline V gives CDR1 MNHNY, CDR2 SVGAGI (reference sequence). The CDR3 is made up of 16 amino acids. Repertoires were generated with immunoSEQ multiplex PCR, while TCRdb's copy carries only in-frame clones and drops some. The sample gives about 370,000 clones, more than 85% of which show up once; under 4% is in the top ten. The treatment was: some 19 received Ad26.COV2.S at low or high dose, single or two shots; five or six received placebo; per-sample allocation not given. The investigators took samples on day 63 after the first vaccine or placebo injection.

The material was peripheral blood, obtained in a trial of Ad26.COV2.S vaccine versus placebo. V gene TRBV6-6 combines with J gene TRBJ1-5; D remains ambiguous. The sequence was collected from a person aged 18-65 years who received the Ad26.COV2.S COVID-19 vaccine or a placebo. CDR3 amino acids: CASSYSSGFSNQPQHF. Here the CDR3 DNA reads TGTGCCAGCAGTTACTCCTCGGGTTTTAGCAATCAGCCCCAGCATTTT.